Given below is one T cell receptor beta chain in context. This record comes from a study of blood T cell repertoires in COVID-19. CDR1 SGHRS and CDR2 YFSETQ come from the germline V gene. V lost 4 bases and J lost 9, with 15 bases in between. The CDR3 is made up of 13 amino acids. Clones were sequenced by immunoSEQ multiplex PCR, and TCRdb holds only the in-frame ones, with some missing. The table includes 150,000 to 200,000 clones, 75% to 85% detected once. The sequenced sample consisted of PBMCs or T cells enriched from blood (not recorded which). The receptor comes from an older woman who had recovered from COVID-19. The rearrangement links TRBV5-1 to TRBJ2-3, with D tentatively TRBD2 (5 bases). The CDR3 here is CASSQSGAETQYF. Here the CDR3 DNA reads TGCGCCAGCAGCCAGAGCGGAGCTGAAACGCAGTATTTT.